The sequence of this T cell receptor (beta chain) was determined in a study of T cell repertoires in cytomegalovirus infection. Study information: It was the public TCR beta signatures that indicated both CMV infection and matching HLA type. Findings of the study overall: It was HLA-C-restricted CMV-specific TCR beta clonotypes that dominated the response ex vivo. Summed public TCR beta family frequency identified CMV carriers bearing the relevant HLA.

V gave up 5 bases and J gave up 0 bases; unmatched junction bases: 5. The germline V gene has CDR1 SGHRS and CDR2 YFSETQ. The CDR3 consists of 15 residues. TCRdb passed the reads through MiXCR, listing each CDR3 protein once. The table lists approximately 140,000 distinct CDR3 sequences, 20% to 30% of them singletons. This clonotype was picked up a small number of times. Antigen unknown. The source of this sequence is a human donor in good health (CMV status not recorded). Some clones in this sample may be carry-over from other donors' samples. The rearrangement joins TRBV5-1 to TRBJ2-5; 9 bases line up with TRBD2. The sequencing input was PBMCs, sequenced either directly or after in vitro stimulation (not recorded which). The CDR3 bases are TGCGCCAGCAGACCCGGACTAGCGAACCAAGAGACCCAGTACTTC. Translated: CASRPGLANQETQYF.